The subject of this entry is one TCR beta chain. This record belongs to a study of blood T cell repertoires in COVID-19. Study overall: T cells, B-cell-depleted T cells, or PBMCs provided the cDNA or gDNA that served as material.

The CDR3 is 16 amino acids. J lost 3 bases, V lost 4 bases, and 9 bases had no gene match. Per the germline V gene, CDR1 is SGHTA and CDR2 is FQGNSA. How the authors handled the data: Counts of nucleated cells, estimated from reference gene primer amplification, were obtained. TCRdb's copy holds only in-frame clones and misses some; the assay was immunoSEQ multiplex PCR. The DNA gave D and trimming, while V, J and clone size come from that table. The repertoire holds about 130,000 clones, approximately 80% seen once, with approximately 10% in the top ten. The sequence was obtained from a man aged 55 to 70 who had recovered from COVID-19. Material: peripheral blood. V is TRBV7-2 and J is TRBJ2-7; 10 bases map to TRBD2. The CDR3 DNA reads TGTGCCAGCAGCTCACCGACTAGCGGGCAGATCTACGAGCAGTACTTC. Amino acid sequence: CASSSPTSGQIYEQYF.